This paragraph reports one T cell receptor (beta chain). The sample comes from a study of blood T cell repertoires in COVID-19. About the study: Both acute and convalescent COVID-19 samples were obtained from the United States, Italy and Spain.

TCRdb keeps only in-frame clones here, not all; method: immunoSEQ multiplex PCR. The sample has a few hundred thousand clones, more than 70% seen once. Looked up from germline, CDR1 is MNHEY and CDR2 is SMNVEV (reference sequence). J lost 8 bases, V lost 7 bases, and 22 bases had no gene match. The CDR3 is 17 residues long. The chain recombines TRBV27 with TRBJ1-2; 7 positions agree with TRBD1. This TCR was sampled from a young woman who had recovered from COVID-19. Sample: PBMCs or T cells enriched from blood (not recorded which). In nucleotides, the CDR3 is TGTGCCAGCACCCAACGAGCCGGGACAGAGCCCCGGAGGGGCTACACCTTC. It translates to CASTQRAGTEPRRGYTF.